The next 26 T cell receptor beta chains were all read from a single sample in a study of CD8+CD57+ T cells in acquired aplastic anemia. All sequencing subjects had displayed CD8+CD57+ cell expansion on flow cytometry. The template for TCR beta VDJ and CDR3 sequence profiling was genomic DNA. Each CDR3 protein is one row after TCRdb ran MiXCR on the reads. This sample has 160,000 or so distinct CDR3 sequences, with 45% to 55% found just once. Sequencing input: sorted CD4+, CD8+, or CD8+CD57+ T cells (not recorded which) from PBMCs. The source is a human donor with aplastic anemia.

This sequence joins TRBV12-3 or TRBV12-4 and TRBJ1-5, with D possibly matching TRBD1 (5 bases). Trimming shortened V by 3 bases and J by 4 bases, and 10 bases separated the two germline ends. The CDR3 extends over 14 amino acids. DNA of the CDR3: TGTGCCAGCAGTTTCATGGGGCCGAATCAGCCCCAGCATTTT. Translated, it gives CASSFMGPNQPQHF.

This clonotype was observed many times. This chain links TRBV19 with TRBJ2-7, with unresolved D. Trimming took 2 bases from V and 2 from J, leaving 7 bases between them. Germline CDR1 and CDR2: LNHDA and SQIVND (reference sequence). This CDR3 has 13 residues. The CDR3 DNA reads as TGTGCCAGTAGTATAAATGGACCCTACGAGCAGTACTTC. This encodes CASSINGPYEQYF.

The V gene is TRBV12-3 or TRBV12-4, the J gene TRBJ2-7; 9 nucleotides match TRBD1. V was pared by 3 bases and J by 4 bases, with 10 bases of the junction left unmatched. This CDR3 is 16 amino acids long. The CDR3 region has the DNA TGTGCCAGCAGTTTTAGGGGGACAGGGCTGGGGTACGAGCAGTACTTC. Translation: CASSFRGTGLGYEQYF.

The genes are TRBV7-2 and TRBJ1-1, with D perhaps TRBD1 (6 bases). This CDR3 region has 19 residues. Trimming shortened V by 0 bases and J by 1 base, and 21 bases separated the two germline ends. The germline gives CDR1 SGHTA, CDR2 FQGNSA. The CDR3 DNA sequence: TGTGCCAGCAGCTTAGCGGGGGTGGTGGACAGTAGGAAGAACACTGAAGCTTTCTTT. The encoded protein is CASSLAGVVDSRKNTEAFF.

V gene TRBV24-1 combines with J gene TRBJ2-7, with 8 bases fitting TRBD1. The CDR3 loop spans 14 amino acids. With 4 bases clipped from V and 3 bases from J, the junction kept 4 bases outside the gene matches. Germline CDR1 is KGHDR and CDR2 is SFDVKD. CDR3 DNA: TGTGCCACCAGTGACGGACAGGGCAACTACGAGCAGTACTTC. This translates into CATSDGQGNYEQYF.

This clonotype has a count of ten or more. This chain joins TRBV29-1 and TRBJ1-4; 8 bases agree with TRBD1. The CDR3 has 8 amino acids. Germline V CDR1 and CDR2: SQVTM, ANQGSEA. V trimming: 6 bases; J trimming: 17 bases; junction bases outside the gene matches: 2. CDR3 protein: CSVGTGFF. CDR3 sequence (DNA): TGCAGCGTGGGGACAGGTTTTTTT.

CDR3 sequence reads: CSASSGPGTQYF. The CDR3 DNA reads as TGCAGTGCTAGCAGCGGCCCAGGGACCCAGTACTTC. V usage is TRBV20-1 and J usage is TRBJ2-5; TRBD2 might be the D (5 bases). The germline gives CDR1 DFQATT, CDR2 SNEGSKA (reference sequence). V lost 3 bases and J 7 bases, leaving 12 bases between the germline ends. CDR3 length: 12 residues.

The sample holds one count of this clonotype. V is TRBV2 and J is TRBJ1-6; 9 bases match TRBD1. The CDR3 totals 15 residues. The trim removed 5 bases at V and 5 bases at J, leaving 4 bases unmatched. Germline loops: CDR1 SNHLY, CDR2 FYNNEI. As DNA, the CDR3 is TGTGCCAGCAGTTCCGGGACAGGGCATAATTCACCCCTCCACTTT. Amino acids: CASSSGTGHNSPLHF.

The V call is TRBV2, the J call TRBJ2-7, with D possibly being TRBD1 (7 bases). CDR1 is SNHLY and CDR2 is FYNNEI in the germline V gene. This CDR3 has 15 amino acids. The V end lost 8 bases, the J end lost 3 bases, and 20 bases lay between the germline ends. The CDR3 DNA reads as TGTGCCAGCTCACTTTCGGCAGGGGGACTCTACGAGCAGTACTTC. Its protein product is CASSLSAGGLYEQYF.

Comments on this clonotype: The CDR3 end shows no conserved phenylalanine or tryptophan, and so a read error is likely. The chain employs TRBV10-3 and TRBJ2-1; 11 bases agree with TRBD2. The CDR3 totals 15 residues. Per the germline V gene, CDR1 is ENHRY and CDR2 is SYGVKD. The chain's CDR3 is CAFSRTSGSPHEQFL. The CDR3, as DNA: TGTGCCTTCAGTCGAACTAGCGGGAGTCCCCATGAGCAGTTCCTC.

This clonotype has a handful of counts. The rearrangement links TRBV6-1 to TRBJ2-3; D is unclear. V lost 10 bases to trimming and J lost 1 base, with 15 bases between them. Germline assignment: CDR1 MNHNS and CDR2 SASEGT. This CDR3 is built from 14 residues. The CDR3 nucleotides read TGTGCCACCAAAGACGCGCTTGGCACAGATACGCAGTATTTT. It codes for CATKDALGTDTQYF.

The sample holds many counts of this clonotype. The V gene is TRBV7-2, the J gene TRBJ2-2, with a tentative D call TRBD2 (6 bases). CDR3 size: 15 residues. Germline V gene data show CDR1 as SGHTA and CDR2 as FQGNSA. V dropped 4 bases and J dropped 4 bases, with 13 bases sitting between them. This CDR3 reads CASSSREVGTGELFF. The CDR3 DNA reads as TGTGCCAGCAGCTCGCGGGAAGTGGGCACCGGGGAGCTGTTTTTT.

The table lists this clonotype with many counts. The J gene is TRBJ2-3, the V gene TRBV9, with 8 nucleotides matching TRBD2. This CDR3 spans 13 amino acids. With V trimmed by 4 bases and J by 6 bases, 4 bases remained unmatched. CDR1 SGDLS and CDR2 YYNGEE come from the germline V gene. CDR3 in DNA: TGTGCCAGCAGCAATACGGGGGGGGATACGCAGTATTTT. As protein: CASSNTGGDTQYF.

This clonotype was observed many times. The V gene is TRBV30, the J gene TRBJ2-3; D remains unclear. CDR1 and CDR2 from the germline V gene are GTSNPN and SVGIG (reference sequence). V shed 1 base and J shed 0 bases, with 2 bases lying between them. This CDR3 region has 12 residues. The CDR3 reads CAWSESTDTQYF. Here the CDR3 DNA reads TGTGCCTGGAGTGAAAGCACAGATACGCAGTATTTT.

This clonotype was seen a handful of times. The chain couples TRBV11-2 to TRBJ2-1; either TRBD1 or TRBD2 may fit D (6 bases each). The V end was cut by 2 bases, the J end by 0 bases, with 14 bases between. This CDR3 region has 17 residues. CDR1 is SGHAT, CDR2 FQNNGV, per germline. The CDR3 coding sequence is TGTGCCAGCAGCTTATTCGGGGGCGGTAGCTCCTACAATGAGCAGTTCTTC. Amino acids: CASSLFGGGSSYNEQFF. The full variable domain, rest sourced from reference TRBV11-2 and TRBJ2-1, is EAGVAQSPRYKIIEKRQSVAFWCNPISGHATLYWYQQILGQGPKLLIQFQNNGVVDDSQLPKDRFSAERLKGVDSTLKIQPAKLEDSAVYLCASSLFGGGSSYNEQFFGPGTRLTVL.

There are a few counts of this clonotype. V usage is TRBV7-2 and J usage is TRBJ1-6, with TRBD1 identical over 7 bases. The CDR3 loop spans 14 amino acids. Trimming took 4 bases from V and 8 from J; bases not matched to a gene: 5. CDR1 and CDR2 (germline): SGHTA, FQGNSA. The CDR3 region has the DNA TGTGCCAGCAGCTCCGACAGGGCATATTCACCCCTCCACTTT. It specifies CASSSDRAYSPLHF.

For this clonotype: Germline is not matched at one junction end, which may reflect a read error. The CDR3 region has the DNA TGCAGTGCTAGAGGTTCTAGCGGAGCGAACACCGGAGAGCTGTTTTTT. It is translated as CSARGSSGANTGELFF. The genes are TRBV20-1 and TRBJ2-2; 7 positions match TRBD2. Germline V gene data show CDR1 as DFQATT and CDR2 as SNEGSKA (reference sequence). This CDR3 comprises 16 residues.

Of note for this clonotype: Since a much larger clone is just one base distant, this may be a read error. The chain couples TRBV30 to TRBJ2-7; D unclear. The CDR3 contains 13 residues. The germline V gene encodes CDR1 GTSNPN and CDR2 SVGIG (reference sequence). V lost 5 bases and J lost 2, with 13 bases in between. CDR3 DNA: TGTGCCTGGGGTGACGGAATTGCCTACGAGCAGTACTTC. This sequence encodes CAWGDGIAYEQYF. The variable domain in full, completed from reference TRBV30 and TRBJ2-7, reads SQTIHQWPATLVQPVGSPLSLECTVEGTSNPNLYWYRQAAGRGLQLLFYSVGIGQISSEVPQNLSASRPQDRQFILSSKKLLLSDSGFYLCAWGDGIAYEQYFGPGTRLTVT.

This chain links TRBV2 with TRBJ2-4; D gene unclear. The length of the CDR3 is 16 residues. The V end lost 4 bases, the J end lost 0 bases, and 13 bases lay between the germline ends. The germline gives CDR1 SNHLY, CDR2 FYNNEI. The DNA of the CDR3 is TGTGCCAGCAGTGGGGCGCCGGAGCTAGCCAAAAACATTCAGTACTTC. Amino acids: CASSGAPELAKNIQYF.

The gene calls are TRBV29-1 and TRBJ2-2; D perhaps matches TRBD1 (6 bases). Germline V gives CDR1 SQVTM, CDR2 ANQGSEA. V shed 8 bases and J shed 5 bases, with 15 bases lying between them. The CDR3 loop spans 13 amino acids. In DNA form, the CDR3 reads TGCAGCTTATTGACAGGTCGGACCGGGGAGCTGTTTTTT. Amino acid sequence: CSLLTGRTGELFF.

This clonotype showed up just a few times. The CDR3 is CATSDGRNQAFF. For the CDR3, the DNA is TGTGCCACCAGTGATGGACGTAATCAAGCTTTCTTT. V usage is TRBV24-1 and J usage is TRBJ1-1, with unresolved D. Trimming removed 3 bases from V and 9 bases from J, with 10 bases in between. This CDR3 has 12 amino acids. Germline CDR1 reads KGHDR; CDR2 reads SFDVKD.

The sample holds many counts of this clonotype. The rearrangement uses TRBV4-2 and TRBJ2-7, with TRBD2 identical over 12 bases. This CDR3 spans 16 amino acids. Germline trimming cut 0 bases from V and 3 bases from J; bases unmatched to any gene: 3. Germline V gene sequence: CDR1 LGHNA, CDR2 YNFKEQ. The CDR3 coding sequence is TGTGCCAGCAGCCAAGACCGGACTAGCGGGAACTACGAGCAGTACTTC. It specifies CASSQDRTSGNYEQYF.

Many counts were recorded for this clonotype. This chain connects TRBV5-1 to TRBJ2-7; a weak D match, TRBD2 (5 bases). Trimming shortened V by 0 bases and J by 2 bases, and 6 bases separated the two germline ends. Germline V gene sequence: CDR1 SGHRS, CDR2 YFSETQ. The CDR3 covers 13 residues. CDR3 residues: CASSLAGTYEQYF. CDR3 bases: TGCGCCAGCAGCTTGGCCGGGACCTACGAGCAGTACTTC.

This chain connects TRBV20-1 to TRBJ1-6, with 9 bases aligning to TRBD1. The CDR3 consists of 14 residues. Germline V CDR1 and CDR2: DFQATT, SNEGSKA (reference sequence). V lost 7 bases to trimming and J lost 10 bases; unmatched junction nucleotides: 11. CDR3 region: CSVSQGAPGSPLHF. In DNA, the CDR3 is TGCAGTGTCTCACAGGGGGCGCCGGGATCACCCCTCCACTTT.

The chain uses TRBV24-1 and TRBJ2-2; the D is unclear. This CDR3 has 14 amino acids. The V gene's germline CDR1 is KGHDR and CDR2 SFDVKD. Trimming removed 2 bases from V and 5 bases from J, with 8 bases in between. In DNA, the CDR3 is TGTGCCACCAGTGATTACAAGGCTACCGGGGAGCTGTTTTTT. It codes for CATSDYKATGELFF.

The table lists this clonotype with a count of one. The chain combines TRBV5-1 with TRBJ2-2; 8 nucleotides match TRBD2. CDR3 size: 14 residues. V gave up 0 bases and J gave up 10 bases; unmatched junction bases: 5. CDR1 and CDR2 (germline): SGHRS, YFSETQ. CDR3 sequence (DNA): TGCGCCAGCAGCTTGGCGGGGGGGCAGGAGGAGCTGTTTTTT. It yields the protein CASSLAGGQEELFF.